The 8 T cell receptor beta chains below all came from one sample that was sequenced in a study of blood T cell repertoires in COVID-19. Clones were read by immunoSEQ multiplex PCR, and TCRdb kept only the in-frame ones, dropping some. This table has around 300,000 clones, around nine tenths appearing once. Material for sequencing was PBMCs or T cells enriched from blood (not recorded which). The receptors derive from a woman aged 30 to 39 who had recovered from COVID-19.

The V gene is TRBV4-2, the J gene TRBJ1-6; D is uncertain. Germline CDR1 LGHNA, CDR2 YNFKEQ. Trimming removed 1 base from V and 8 bases from J, with 18 bases in between. This CDR3 region has 17 residues. Here the CDR3 DNA reads TGTGCCAGCAGCCAAGCCCTCCTAGGCGGAGCCTATTCACCCCTCCACTTT. Its translation is CASSQALLGGAYSPLHF.

The gene calls are TRBV19 and TRBJ1-5; TRBD1 might be the D (6 bases). Per the germline V gene, CDR1 is LNHDA and CDR2 is SQIVND (reference sequence). The CDR3 sequence is 13 residues long. Trimming removed 6 bases from V and 3 bases from J, with 9 bases in between. The CDR3 region has the DNA TGTGCCAGTAGCCGGACAGTCAATCAGCCCCAGCATTTT. Translation: CASSRTVNQPQHF. The full variable domain, in which reference TRBV19 and TRBJ1-5 provide the parts outside the CDR3, is DGGITQSPKYLFRKEGQNVTLSCEQNLNHDAMYWYRQDPGQGLRLIYYSQIVNDFQKGDIAEGYSVSREKKESFPLTVTSAQKNPTAFYLCASSRTVNQPQHFGDGTRLSIL.

The chain combines TRBV5-6 with TRBJ2-7, with a weak D call TRBD2 (6 bases). V was pared by 4 bases and J by 6 bases, with 11 bases between. Germline V gene sequence: CDR1 SGHDT, CDR2 YYEEEE. CDR3 length: 12 residues. The CDR3 loop is CASSRTGGEQYF. The DNA for the CDR3 is TGTGCCAGCAGCCGGACCGGGGGCGAGCAGTACTTC.

V is TRBV7-6 and J is TRBJ2-1, with D maybe TRBD2 (5 bases). The CDR3 totals 14 residues. The V end lost 0 bases, the J end lost 5 bases, and 8 bases lay between the germline ends. From germline, CDR1 is SGHVS and CDR2 FNYEAQ. Here the CDR3 reads CASSLAGLNNEQFF. The CDR3 bases are TGTGCCAGCAGCTTAGCCGGACTGAACAATGAGCAGTTCTTC. Combining the CDR3 with reference TRBV7-6 and TRBJ2-1 gives the whole variable domain GAGVSQSPRYKVTKRGQDVALRCDPISGHVSLYWYRQALGQGPEFLTYFNYEAQQDKSGLPNDRFSAERPEGSISTLTIQRTEQRDSAMYRCASSLAGLNNEQFFGPGTRLTVL.

V and J are TRBV6-5 and TRBJ2-1; D perhaps matches TRBD1 (6 bases). CDR1 and CDR2 from the germline V gene are MNHEY and SVGAGI. This CDR3 has 11 residues. V was clipped by 11 bases and J by 6 bases, with 11 bases between them. The DNA of the CDR3 is TGTGCCTCTCAAGGGGGCAATGAGCAGTTCTTC. Amino acids: CASQGGNEQFF.

The chain recombines TRBV7-2 with TRBJ1-2; tentative D call: TRBD1 (6 bases). The V end lost 5 bases, the J end lost 2 bases, and 15 bases lay between the germline ends. CDR3 length: 15 amino acids. CDR1 and CDR2 from the germline V gene are SGHTA and FQGNSA. CDR3 DNA: TGTGCCAGCAGCCCCTCGCTGGGGGCAAACTATGGCTACACCTTC. This translates into CASSPSLGANYGYTF.

The genes are TRBV5-1 and TRBJ2-1; 9 bases agree with TRBD2. The ends lost 5 bases at V and 5 bases at J; junction bases unmatched: 2. Germline-derived CDR1 and CDR2 are SGHRS and YFSETQ. There are 13 residues in the CDR3. The CDR3 coding sequence is TGCGCCAGCAGGGTAGCGGGGGACAATGAGCAGTTCTTC. Its protein product is CASRVAGDNEQFF.

V and J are TRBV11-2 and TRBJ2-3; 9 nucleotides line up with TRBD1. Per the germline V gene, CDR1 is SGHAT and CDR2 is FQNNGV. This CDR3 is built from 15 residues. The V and J ends lost 4 bases and 1 base, in that order; junction bases with no gene match: 3. The CDR3 sequence is CASSSGQGGTDTQYF. The CDR3 nucleotides read TGTGCCAGCAGCTCGGGACAGGGTGGCACAGATACGCAGTATTTT.